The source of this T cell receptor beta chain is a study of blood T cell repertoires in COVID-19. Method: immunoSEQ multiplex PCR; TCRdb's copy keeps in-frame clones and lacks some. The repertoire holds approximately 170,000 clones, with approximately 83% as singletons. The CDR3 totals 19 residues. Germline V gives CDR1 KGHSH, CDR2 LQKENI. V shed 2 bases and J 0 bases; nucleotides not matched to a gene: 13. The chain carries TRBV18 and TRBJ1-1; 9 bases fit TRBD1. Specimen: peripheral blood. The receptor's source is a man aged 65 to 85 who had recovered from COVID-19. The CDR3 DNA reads TGTGCCAGCTCACCAGACAGGGGGGGGTCCTTTCTTATGAACACTGAAGCTTTCTTT. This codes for CASSPDRGGSFLMNTEAFF. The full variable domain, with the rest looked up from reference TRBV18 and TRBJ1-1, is NAGVMQNPRHLVRRRGQEARLRCSPMKGHSHVYWYRQLPEEGLKFMVYLQKENIIDESGMPKERFSAEFPKEGPSILRIQQVVRGDSAAYFCASSPDRGGSFLMNTEAFFGQGTRLTVV.